The clone carrying this TCR beta chain was recorded many times. The data belong to a study of T-cell reconstitution after alpha-beta-depleted transplantation in children. The V and J ends lost 2 bases and 6 bases respectively, with 8 bases between them. The CDR3 is made up of 12 amino acids. The TCRbeta library was prepared with unique molecular identifiers. TCRdb independently ran MiXCR on the PCR reads; one entry per CDR3 protein. This table holds roughly 420,000 distinct CDR3 sequences, around 15% found once. The sample in question was PBMCs, mostly from graft donor cells, obtained 360 days after TCRalphabeta/CD19-depleted stem cell transplant. The chain uses TRBV12-3 or TRBV12-4 and TRBJ2-7; D is possibly TRBD1 (6 bases). This clonotype originated in a boy under three years old who had a stem cell transplant for Wiskott-Aldrich syndrome, so the T cells may come from the graft donor. CDR3 protein: CASSLLGGEQYF. DNA of the CDR3: TGTGCCAGCAGTTTATTAGGGGGCGAGCAGTACTTC.